This T cell receptor (beta chain) is drawn from a study of control samples from healthy donors and cancer patients. The V end was cut by 5 bases, the J end by 6 bases, with 20 bases between. The CDR3 has 14 residues. Germline CDR1 and CDR2: DFQATT and SNEGSKA (reference sequence). Only in-frame clones appear in the TCRdb table, and some are missing; sequencing was by immunoSEQ multiplex PCR. The sample lists about 120,000 clones; 85% to 90% were seen once. The chain joins TRBV20-1 to TRBJ2-7, with D possibly matching TRBD1 (6 bases). Sample: PBMCs. This TCR derives from a woman aged 45-59 years with colorectal cancer. CDR3 DNA sequence: TGCAGTGCTCGTGTAGGGGGATGGACAGCCGAGCAGTACTTC. This translates into CSARVGGWTAEQYF.